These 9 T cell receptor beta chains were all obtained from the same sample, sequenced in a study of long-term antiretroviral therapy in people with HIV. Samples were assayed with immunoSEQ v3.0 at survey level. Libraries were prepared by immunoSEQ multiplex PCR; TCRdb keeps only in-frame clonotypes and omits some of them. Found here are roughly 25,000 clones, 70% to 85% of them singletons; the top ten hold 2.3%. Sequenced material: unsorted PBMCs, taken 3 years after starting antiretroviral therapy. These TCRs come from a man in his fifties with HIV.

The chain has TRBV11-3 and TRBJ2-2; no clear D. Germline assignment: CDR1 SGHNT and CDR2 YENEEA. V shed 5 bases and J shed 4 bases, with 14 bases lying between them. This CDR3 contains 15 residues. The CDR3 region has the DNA TGTGCCAGCAGCCTAGGCAGTTCGCTCACCGGGGAGCTGTTTTTT. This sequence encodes CASSLGSSLTGELFF.

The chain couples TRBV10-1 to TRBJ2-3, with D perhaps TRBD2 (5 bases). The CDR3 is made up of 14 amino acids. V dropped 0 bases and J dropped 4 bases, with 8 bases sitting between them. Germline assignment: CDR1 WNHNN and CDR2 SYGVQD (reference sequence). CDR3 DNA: TGCGCCAGCAGTGAGTCAGTGGAGGCAGATACGCAGTATTTT. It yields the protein CASSESVEADTQYF.

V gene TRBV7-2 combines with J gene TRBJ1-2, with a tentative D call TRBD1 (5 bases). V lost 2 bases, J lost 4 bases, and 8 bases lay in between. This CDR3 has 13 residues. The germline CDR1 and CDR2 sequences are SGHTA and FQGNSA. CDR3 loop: CASSLYQGYGYTF. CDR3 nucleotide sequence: TGTGCCAGCAGCTTATATCAGGGCTATGGCTACACCTTC.

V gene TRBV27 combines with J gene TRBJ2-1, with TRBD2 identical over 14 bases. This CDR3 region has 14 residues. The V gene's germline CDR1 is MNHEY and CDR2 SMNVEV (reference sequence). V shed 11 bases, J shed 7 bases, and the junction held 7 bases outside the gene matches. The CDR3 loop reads CAVLGTSGRNEQFF. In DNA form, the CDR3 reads TGTGCCGTACTGGGGACTAGCGGGAGAAATGAGCAGTTCTTC.

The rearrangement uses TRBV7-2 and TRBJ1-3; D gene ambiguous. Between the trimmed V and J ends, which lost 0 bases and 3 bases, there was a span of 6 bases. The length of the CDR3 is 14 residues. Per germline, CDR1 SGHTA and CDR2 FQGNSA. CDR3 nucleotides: TGTGCCAGCAGCTTAGCAAGGAGTGGAAACACCATATATTTT. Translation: CASSLARSGNTIYF.

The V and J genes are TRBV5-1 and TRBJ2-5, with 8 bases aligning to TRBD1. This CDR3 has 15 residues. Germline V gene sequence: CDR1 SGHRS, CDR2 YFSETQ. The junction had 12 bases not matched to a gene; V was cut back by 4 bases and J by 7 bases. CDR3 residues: CASSPTGGHLGTQYF. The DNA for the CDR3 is TGCGCCAGCAGCCCTACAGGGGGGCACCTTGGGACCCAGTACTTC.

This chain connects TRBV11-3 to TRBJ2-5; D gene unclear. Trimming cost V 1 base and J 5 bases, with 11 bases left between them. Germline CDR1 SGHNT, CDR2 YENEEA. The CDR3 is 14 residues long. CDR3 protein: CASSLGALGETQYF. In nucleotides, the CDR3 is TGTGCCAGCAGCTTAGGTGCCCTTGGGGAGACCCAGTACTTC.

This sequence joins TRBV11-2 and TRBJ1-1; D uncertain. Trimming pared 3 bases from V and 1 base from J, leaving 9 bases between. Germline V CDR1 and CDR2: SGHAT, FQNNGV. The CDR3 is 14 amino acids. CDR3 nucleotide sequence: TGTGCCAGCAGCTTTTGGGCCGGGAACACTGAAGCTTTCTTT. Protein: CASSFWAGNTEAFF.

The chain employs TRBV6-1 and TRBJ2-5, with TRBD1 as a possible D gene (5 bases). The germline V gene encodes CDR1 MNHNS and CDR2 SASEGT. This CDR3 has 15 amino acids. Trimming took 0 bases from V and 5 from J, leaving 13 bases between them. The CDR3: CASSEAYRFGETQYF. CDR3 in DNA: TGTGCCAGCAGTGAAGCATACAGGTTTGGGGAGACCCAGTACTTC.